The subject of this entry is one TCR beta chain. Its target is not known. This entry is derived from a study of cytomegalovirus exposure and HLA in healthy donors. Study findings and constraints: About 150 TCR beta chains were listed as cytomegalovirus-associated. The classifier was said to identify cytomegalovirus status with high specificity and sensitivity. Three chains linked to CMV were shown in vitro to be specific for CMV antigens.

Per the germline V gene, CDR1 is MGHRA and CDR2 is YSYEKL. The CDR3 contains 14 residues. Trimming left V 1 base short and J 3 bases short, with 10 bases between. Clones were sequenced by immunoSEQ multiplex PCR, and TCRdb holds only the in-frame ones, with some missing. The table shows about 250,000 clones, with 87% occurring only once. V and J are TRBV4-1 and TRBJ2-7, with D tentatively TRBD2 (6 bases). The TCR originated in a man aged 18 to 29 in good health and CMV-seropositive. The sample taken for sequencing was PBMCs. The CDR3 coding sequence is TGCGCCAGCAGCCAAGTCCGGGAGCACTACGAGCAGTACTTC. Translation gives CASSQVREHYEQYF.